Listed here are 2 T cell receptor beta chains from one sample, sequenced in a study of T-cell reconstitution after alpha-beta-depleted transplantation in children (dated by TCRdb to the mid-2010s). Library generation was performed with PCR. TCRdb records Illumina HiSeq 2500 as the sequencer. Molecular barcoding was employed in the preparation of TCR libraries, with unique molecular identifiers being used to normalize TCRbeta repertoire quantification. TCRdb cleaned the public reads at Q25 with fastp, built clones with MiXCR and kept in-frame beta chains. Each CDR3 protein gets just one entry, which takes the most common genes and DNA from the rows behind it. The sample profile shows 200,000 or so distinct CDR3 sequences; approximately 6% of them were found once. The biggest ten clones account for about 4.3% of the sample. The sample's treatment or condition label is to be understood as: allogeneic hematopoietic cell transplantation with graft depleted of TCRalphabeta T cells and CD19 B cells.

The sample consisted of PBMCs, taken before TCRalphabeta/CD19-depleted stem cell transplant. Receptor source: a girl under three years old with combined immunodeficiency, due to receive a stem cell transplant.

This clonotype was counted ten times or more. The V and J genes are TRBV5-4 and TRBJ1-1; TRBD1 agrees at 12 bases. The V gene end was trimmed by 5 bases and the J gene end by 11 bases; junction bases not matched to a gene: 10. Per the germline V gene, CDR1 is SGHNT and CDR2 is YYREEE (reference sequence). The CDR3 is made up of 14 amino acids. CDR3 sequence reads: CASRIGRDRGLAFF. CDR3 bases: TGTGCCAGCAGGATCGGCCGGGACAGGGGGCTGGCTTTCTTT.

This clonotype was observed at least ten times. The chain uses TRBV7-8 and TRBJ2-1; D assignment may be TRBD1 or TRBD2 (5 bases each). Germline V gene data show CDR1 as SGHVS and CDR2 as FQNEAQ. The germline V and J ends were trimmed by 5 bases and 7 bases, with 9 bases remaining between them. The CDR3 is 12 amino acids. This CDR3 is CASSPGPNEQFF. CDR3 coding DNA: TGTGCCAGCAGCCCGGGACCGAATGAGCAGTTCTTC.